This TCR beta chain was sequenced in a study of CXCR3-negative and CXCR3-positive naive CD8 T cells. Across the study: The libraries together contributed 110 million to 150 million TRB reads, each supplying about 1.5 +/- 0.3 million.

CDR3 length: 14 amino acids. CDR1 is SQVTM, CDR2 ANQGSEA, per germline. Through 5' RACE with UMI labels, the TRB cDNA libraries were prepared. TCRdb re-called the 5' RACE reads and catalogs CDR3 proteins one per entry, DNA excluded. The table lists around 50,000 distinct CDR3 sequences, with 1.5% in the top ten. Study outcomes and limitations: A higher hydrophobicity marked the TRB CDR3s of CXCR3-positive naive cells versus CXCR3-negative naive cells.

Remarks on this clonotype: Its antigen is unknown.

The clonotype originates from a human donor in good health. Some clones in this sample may be carry-over from other donors' samples. What was sequenced was naive CXCR3- CD8+ T cells from blood. The subset: CD45RO-CCR7+CD27+CD95- naive CD8+ T cells lacking CXCR3 (TNR3-). This chain links TRBV29-1 with TRBJ2-7; absent DNA, TCRdb's TRBD1 call cannot be checked. The CDR3 reads CSVEAPGGSYEQYF.